Listed here are 21 T cell receptor beta chains from one sample, sequenced in a study of T cells in Graves' hyperthyroidism and ophthalmopathy. TCR beta CDR3 regions were amplified from RNA. TCR CDR3 regions were first amplified by RT-PCR with HTBI primers. TCRdb re-called the multiplex PCR reads with MiXCR, one entry per CDR3 protein. The sample has about 500,000 distinct CDR3 sequences; roughly 15% are singletons. Sequenced input: blood. The receptors originated from a woman between 25 and 40 years old with Graves' ophthalmopathy.

The chain links TRBV7-2 to TRBJ1-4; D is unclear. Germline values: CDR1 SGHTA, CDR2 FQGNSA. Trimming pared 5 bases from V and 0 bases from J, leaving 10 bases between. The CDR3 totals 15 residues. The CDR3 DNA follows: TGTGCCAGCAGCGGCACCAGCGCAACTAATGAAAAACTGTTTTTT. Translating gives CASSGTSATNEKLFF. The whole variable domain, remainder taken from reference TRBV7-2 and TRBJ1-4, is GAGVSQSPSNKVTEKGKDVELRCDPISGHTALYWYRQSLGQGLEFLIYFQGNSAPDKSGLPSDRFSAERTGGSVSTLTIQRTQQEDSAVYLCASSGTSATNEKLFFGSGTQLSVL.

A few counts support this clonotype. J is TRBJ1-4 and V is TRBV3-1; a weak D match, TRBD1 (5 bases). V shed 4 bases and J shed 10 bases, with 19 bases lying between them. CDR3 length equals 15 residues. CDR1 is LGHDT and CDR2 is YNNKEL in the germline V gene (reference sequence). CDR3 bases: TGTGCCAGCAGCCCCGAGACAGCTGCTCATGGAAAACTGTTTTTT. It codes for CASSPETAAHGKLFF.

This chain joins TRBV6-4 and TRBJ1-2; D is unclear. Germline assignment: CDR1 MRHNA and CDR2 SNTAGT. This CDR3 is 13 amino acids long. Trimming took 2 bases from V and 8 from J, leaving 12 bases between them. The CDR3 DNA reads TGTGCCAGCAGTGACCCCAAGGTTCCCGGCTACACCTTC. Residues: CASSDPKVPGYTF.

This clonotype was seen repeatedly, ten times or more. This sequence joins TRBV6-2 or TRBV6-3 and TRBJ2-3; TRBD2 matches at 9 bases. V shed 5 bases and J 5 bases; nucleotides not matched to a gene: 8. The CDR3 is made up of 15 amino acids. Germline V gene data show CDR1 as MNHEY and CDR2 as SVGEGT. Written as DNA, the CDR3 is TGTGCCAGCAGTACATTAGCGGGAGAGGGAGATACGCAGTATTTT. Its protein is CASSTLAGEGDTQYF.

In this sample, this clonotype turned up many times. The rearrangement uses TRBV30 and TRBJ2-7; the D is unclear. This CDR3 is built from 14 residues. V was shortened by 0 bases and J by 0 bases, with 9 bases between the two germline ends. The germline gives CDR1 GTSNPN, CDR2 SVGIG (reference sequence). CDR3 residues: CAWSVSSASYEQYF. As DNA, the CDR3 is TGTGCCTGGAGTGTTTCCAGTGCCTCCTACGAGCAGTACTTC.

This clonotype was detected many times. The rearrangement links TRBV20-1 to TRBJ1-1, with D uncertain. From germline, CDR1 is DFQATT and CDR2 SNEGSKA (reference sequence). The germline V and J ends were trimmed by 0 bases and 4 bases, with 15 bases remaining between them. The CDR3 length is 15 residues. The CDR3 sequence is CSARDRRPPATEAFF. The CDR3 region has the DNA TGCAGTGCTAGAGATCGCCGGCCGCCTGCCACTGAAGCTTTCTTT.

The rearrangement links TRBV28 to TRBJ2-1, with 11 bases matching TRBD2. This CDR3 is built from 17 residues. Germline values: CDR1 MDHEN, CDR2 SYDVKM. Trimming at V came to 5 bases and at J to 3 bases, leaving 9 bases not matched to a gene. The CDR3 nucleotides read TGTGCCAGCAGTAGTATACACGGGACTAGCGGCTACAATGAGCAGTTCTTC. Its translation: CASSSIHGTSGYNEQFF. Based on the CDR3 plus reference TRBV28 and TRBJ2-1, the full variable domain is DVKVTQSSRYLVKRTGEKVFLECVQDMDHENMFWYRQDPGLGLRLIYFSYDVKMKEKGDIPEGYSVSREKKERFSLILESASTNQTSMYLCASSSIHGTSGYNEQFFGPGTRLTVL.

This clonotype was seen more than once but under ten times. The V and J genes are TRBV2 and TRBJ1-4; TRBD1 matches at 8 bases. V lost 6 bases, J lost 2 bases, and 11 bases stayed unmatched. Germline loops: CDR1 SNHLY, CDR2 FYNNEI. The CDR3 loop spans 17 amino acids. Here the CDR3 DNA reads TGTGCCAGCAGCGATGGGGACAGGCTTGCTACTAATGAAAAACTGTTTTTT. Translated, it gives CASSDGDRLATNEKLFF.

This chain links TRBV10-3 with TRBJ2-1, with a weak D call TRBD1 (6 bases). V lost 4 bases and J lost 0, with 10 bases in between. Germline loops: CDR1 ENHRY, CDR2 SYGVKD. The length of the CDR3 is 15 residues. In DNA form, the CDR3 reads TGTGCCATCAGTGGCGGACAGCCCTCCTACAATGAGCAGTTCTTC. Translating gives CAISGGQPSYNEQFF.

The V and J genes are TRBV6-1 and TRBJ1-5, with 7 nucleotides matching TRBD1. Germline CDR1 MNHNS, CDR2 SASEGT. The V gene end was trimmed by 6 bases and the J gene end by 3 bases; junction bases not matched to a gene: 5. This CDR3 has 14 residues. The CDR3, as DNA: TGTGCCAGCAGCGCACAGGGGAACAATCAGCCCCAGCATTTT. Amino acid sequence: CASSAQGNNQPQHF.

In its sample, this clonotype was seen many times. The genes are TRBV28 and TRBJ2-1; D remains unclear. V lost 6 bases, J lost 7 bases, and 25 bases lay in between. CDR3 length: 17 amino acids. Germline loops: CDR1 MDHEN, CDR2 SYDVKM. CDR3 in amino acids: CASSPRKAYDRANEQFF. CDR3 bases: TGTGCCAGCAGCCCCCGTAAAGCGTACGACCGGGCGAATGAGCAGTTCTTC.

This clonotype was seen many times. This sequence joins TRBV20-1 and TRBJ2-1; D call uncertain. Germline CDR1 reads DFQATT; CDR2 reads SNEGSKA (reference sequence). The ends were cut back, 3 bases at V and 5 bases at J, with 14 bases in the middle. This CDR3 contains 14 residues. Here the CDR3 reads CSARDANQHNEQFF. CDR3 DNA: TGCAGTGCTAGGGACGCGAATCAACACAATGAGCAGTTCTTC.

This clonotype was detected many times. This chain connects TRBV27 to TRBJ2-7; 8 bases are a match to TRBD1. The CDR3 length is 13 residues. Trimming at V came to 6 bases and at J to 3 bases, leaving 4 bases not matched to a gene. CDR1 and CDR2 from the germline V gene are MNHEY and SMNVEV (reference sequence). The CDR3 DNA follows: TGTGCCAGCAGGCCAACAGGGGGCTACGAGCAGTACTTC. Its protein is CASRPTGGYEQYF.

Ten or more counts support this clonotype. The chain combines TRBV11-1 with TRBJ2-1, with a possible D match to TRBD2 (5 bases). Germline lookup yields CDR1 SGHAT and CDR2 FQDESV (reference sequence). This CDR3 is 14 amino acids long. V lost 5 bases and J lost 8, with 16 bases in between. The CDR3 loop is CASSPLEGSDEQFF. The CDR3 bases are TGTGCCAGCAGCCCACTTGAGGGTTCGGATGAGCAGTTCTTC. Complete variable domain (other parts from reference TRBV11-1 and TRBJ2-1): EAEVAQSPRYKITEKSQAVAFWCDPISGHATLYWYRQILGQGPELLVQFQDESVVDDSQLPKDRFSAERLKGVDSTLKIQPAELGDSAMYLCASSPLEGSDEQFFGPGTRLTVL.

J is TRBJ1-4 and V is TRBV5-5; no clear D gene. Germline V lookup: CDR1 SGHKS, CDR2 YYEKEE (reference sequence). Trimming took off 4 bases at V and 6 bases at J, with 10 bases between the two ends. The CDR3 loop spans 13 amino acids. This CDR3 reads CASSLWADEKLFF. CDR3 DNA: TGTGCCAGCAGCCTCTGGGCGGATGAAAAACTGTTTTTT.

This clonotype showed up just a few times. This chain links TRBV9 with TRBJ2-6, with a possible D match to TRBD1 (5 bases). The ends were cut back, 3 bases at V and 3 bases at J, with 16 bases in the middle. Germline CDR1 and CDR2: SGDLS and YYNGEE. The CDR3 has 17 amino acids. The CDR3 region is CASSAFARVDGANVLTF. The CDR3 bases are TGTGCCAGCAGCGCTTTTGCCAGGGTGGATGGGGCCAACGTCCTGACTTTC.

This clonotype came up many times. The J gene is TRBJ1-2, the V gene TRBV5-5; D is undetermined. V shed 1 base and J shed 4 bases, with 20 bases lying between them. Germline CDR1 reads SGHKS; CDR2 reads YYEKEE (reference sequence). The CDR3 sequence is 17 residues long. The DNA for the CDR3 is TGTGCCAGCAGCTTGTTCGGCTCTCGAGGGAATAGCTATGGCTACACCTTC. Protein sequence: CASSLFGSRGNSYGYTF.

The gene calls are TRBV28 and TRBJ1-1, with a possible D match to TRBD1 (6 bases). Germline V gene lookup returns CDR1 MDHEN and CDR2 SYDVKM. The CDR3 consists of 14 residues. The V end lost 6 bases, the J end lost 4 bases, and 15 bases lay between the germline ends. CDR3 nucleotide sequence: TGTGCCAGCAGGGGTCAGGGGCCGGCCACTGAAGCTTTCTTT. Residues: CASRGQGPATEAFF.

This clonotype has at least ten counts. J is TRBJ2-1 and V is TRBV5-4; 8 nucleotides align to TRBD2. Germline loops: CDR1 SGHNT, CDR2 YYREEE (reference sequence). The V segment lost 3 bases and the J segment 2 bases; nucleotides outside the gene matches: 10. The length of the CDR3 is 17 residues. This chain's CDR3 is CASSSSGREVTYNEQFF. The CDR3 coding sequence is TGTGCCAGCAGCTCCTCTGGGCGGGAGGTTACCTACAATGAGCAGTTCTTC.

The table lists this clonotype with many counts. The chain uses TRBV28 and TRBJ1-1, with a weak D call TRBD1 (5 bases). The germline CDR1 and CDR2 sequences are MDHEN and SYDVKM. V lost 4 bases and J lost 5, with 11 bases in between. The length of the CDR3 is 13 residues. The CDR3 region is CASSSRQITEAFF. The CDR3 region has the DNA TGTGCCAGCAGTTCGCGACAGATTACTGAAGCTTTCTTT.

This clonotype was observed many times. The chain uses TRBV7-2 and TRBJ2-7, with 14 bases identical to TRBD2. CDR1 is SGHTA, CDR2 FQGNSA, per germline. V was pared by 1 base and J by 8 bases, with 4 bases of the junction left unmatched. The CDR3 is made up of 15 amino acids. CDR3 sequence reads: CASSLDGTSGRQQYF. The CDR3 DNA follows: TGTGCCAGCAGCTTAGATGGGACTAGCGGGAGACAGCAGTACTTC.